The text below deals with one T cell receptor beta chain. Listed TCR primers, together with previously described methods, were used for the bulk TCR libraries. TCRdb reprocessed the PCR reads with MiXCR, giving one entry per CDR3 protein. Here the sample spans 350,000 or so distinct CDR3 sequences, about a fifth being singletons. These data come from a study of molecular identifiers for immune sequencing clone quantification. The CDR3 runs to 13 residues. The V gene lost 0 bases and the J gene lost 5 bases, with 8 bases spanning the gap. Germline CDR1 is SGDLS and CDR2 is YYNGEE. The sequenced material came from naive CD8+ T cells from blood, with Jurkat cell RNA spiked in. Noted subset: FACS-sorted CD8+CD4-CCR7+CD45RA+ naive T cells. The sequence derives from a human donor in good health. Some libraries in this study had Jurkat cell RNA spiked in. The chain carries TRBV9 and TRBJ1-2; D perhaps matches TRBD1 (5 bases). The CDR3 DNA sequence: TGTGCCAGCAGCGTAGGGGGCGTTTATGGCTACACCTTC. Translation gives CASSVGGVYGYTF. Using reference TRBV9 and TRBJ1-2 for the parts outside the CDR3, the full variable domain is DSGVTQTPKHLITATGQRVTLRCSPRSGDLSVYWYQQSLDQGLQFLIQYYNGEERAKGNILERFSAQQFPDLHSELNLSSLELGDSALYFCASSVGGVYGYTFGSGTRLTVV.